This is a list of T cell receptor beta chains from one sample in a study of blood T cell repertoires in COVID-19. Clones were read by immunoSEQ multiplex PCR, and TCRdb kept only the in-frame ones, dropping some. The top ten hold 4% of the sample, which has under 30,000 clones, around 95% seen once. Sequenced input: peripheral blood. These TCRs come from a human donor with active COVID-19. The donor label of this sample is uncertain. The CDR3 runs from the conserved cysteine through the conserved F or W. The order of the fields is D gene, J gene, V gene, clone size, CDR3 length, CDR3 protein, CDR3 DNA. The D gene is left open where the match is weak. Expanded clones are given a class, and other clones once, few, many or no size at all.

NA	TRBJ1-5	TRBV5-1	once	15	CASSLGGAREQPQHF	TGCGCCAGCAGCTTGGGGGGGGCGCGGGAGCAGCCCCAGCATTTT
NA	TRBJ2-7	TRBV14	NA	15	CASSWPGMGPIEQYF	TGTGCCAGCAGTTGGCCAGGTATGGGGCCTATCGAGCAGTACTTC
NA	TRBJ1-2	TRBV4-1	NA	15	CASSQGEVGRSGYTF	TGCGCCAGCAGCCAAGGGGAGGTGGGGAGAAGTGGCTACACCTTC
NA	TRBJ2-2	TRBV11-2	NA	15	CASSLGGRVAGELFF	TGTGCCAGCAGCTTAGGGGGCAGGGTGGCCGGGGAGCTGTTTTTT
NA	TRBJ1-2	TRBV27	NA	14	CASSSSTALRGYTF	TGTGCCAGCAGTTCCTCGACCGCCTTGCGGGGCTACACCTTC
TRBD1	TRBJ2-3	TRBV11-1	NA	15	CASSLRQGNTDTQYF	TGTGCCAGCAGCCTGCGACAGGGTAACACAGATACGCAGTATTTT
TRBD1	TRBJ2-7	TRBV5-1	once	14	CASSSTGGGYEQYF	TGCGCCAGCAGCTCCACAGGGGGCGGCTACGAGCAGTACTTC
NA	TRBJ1-2	TRBV3-1/TRBV3-2	NA	12	CASSPDSYGYTF	TGTGCCAGCAGCCCAGACAGCTATGGCTACACCTTC
NA	TRBJ2-3	TRBV7-9	NA	16	CASSSSLGSGTDTQYF	TGTGCCAGCAGCTCATCACTAGGATCGGGCACAGATACGCAGTATTTT
NA	TRBJ1-4	TRBV7-9	NA	16	CASSLGEGATNEKLFF	TGTGCCAGCAGCTTAGGGGAGGGAGCAACTAATGAAAAACTGTTTTTT
NA	TRBJ2-5	TRBV29-1	NA	17	CSVEGGGGGWKMETQYF	TGCAGCGTTGAAGGGGGCGGGGGCGGTTGGAAAATGGAGACCCAGTACTTC
NA	TRBJ1-2	TRBV18	NA	14	CASSRAGNNYGYTF	TGTGCCAGCTCACGGGCAGGGAACAACTATGGCTACACCTTC
NA	TRBJ1-2	TRBV6-6	once	13	CASSGRGGSSYTF	TGTGCCAGCAGTGGGAGGGGGGGGAGTAGTTACACCTTC
NA	TRBJ2-7	TRBV23-1	NA	15	CASSQSRTRDPRWYF	TGCGCCAGCAGTCAATCTCGGACCAGGGATCCCCGATGGTACTTC
TRBD2	TRBJ2-1	TRBV3-1/TRBV3-2	NA	16	CASSQDLVAGRYEQFF	TGTGCCAGCAGCCAAGATTTGGTAGCGGGAAGGTATGAGCAGTTCTTC
NA	TRBJ1-2	TRBV30	NA	13	CAWSNRGLYGYTF	TGTGCCTGGAGTAACCGGGGACTCTATGGCTACACCTTC
TRBD2	TRBJ2-2	TRBV4-3	NA	16	CASSPYLGSGARELFF	TGCGCCAGCAGCCCCTATCTCGGTAGCGGGGCCCGGGAGCTGTTTTTT
NA	TRBJ2-7	TRBV5-1	NA	12	CASSLALNEQYF	TGCGCCAGCAGCTTGGCCTTAAACGAGCAGTACTTC
NA	TRBJ2-3	TRBV5-1	NA	15	CASSLARQSTDTQYF	TGCGCCAGCAGCTTGGCCAGGCAAAGCACAGATACGCAGTATTTT
TRBD2	TRBJ2-2	TRBV29-1	NA	12	CSVGTRSGELFF	TGCAGCGTTGGGACTAGGTCCGGGGAGCTGTTTTTT
TRBD1	TRBJ1-4	TRBV6-5	once	15	CASRTQQGAWEKLFF	TGTGCCAGCCGAACCCAACAGGGGGCCTGGGAAAAACTGTTTTTT
NA	TRBJ1-6	TRBV18	NA	15	CASSPPWGEGSPLHF	TGTGCCAGCTCACCACCTTGGGGGGAGGGTTCACCCCTCCACTTT
TRBD2	TRBJ2-3	TRBV6-2/TRBV6-3	NA	17	CASSSTTAGGFTDTQYF	TGTGCCAGCAGTTCTACGACAGCGGGGGGATTCACAGATACGCAGTATTTT
NA	TRBJ2-7	TRBV3-1/TRBV3-2	NA	13	CASSQGSADEQYF	TGTGCCAGCAGCCAAGGATCGGCGGACGAGCAGTACTTC
NA	TRBJ2-7	TRBV27	NA	16	CASSLGPPWEAYEQYF	TGTGCCAGCAGTTTGGGGCCCCCGTGGGAGGCCTACGAGCAGTACTTC
TRBD1	TRBJ2-7	TRBV6-1	NA	15	CASSEETGHSYEQYF	TGTGCCAGCAGTGAAGAGACAGGGCACTCCTACGAGCAGTACTTC
NA	TRBJ1-5	TRBV28	NA	15	CASSLGAGSNQPQHF	TGTGCCAGCAGTTTAGGAGCCGGGAGCAATCAGCCCCAGCATTTT
TRBD1	TRBJ1-1	TRBV11-2	NA	14	CASSLQQGDTEAFF	TGTGCCAGCAGCTTACAACAGGGGGACACTGAAGCTTTCTTT
NA	TRBJ2-7	TRBV11-2	NA	15	CASSKLSGFFLEQYF	TGTGCCAGCAGCAAACTTTCAGGGTTTTTCCTCGAGCAGTACTTC
TRBD2	TRBJ2-7	TRBV19	NA	16	CASSNGTSGSSYEQYF	TGTGCCAGTAGTAACGGGACTAGCGGCAGCTCCTACGAGCAGTACTTC
NA	TRBJ2-1	TRBV3-1/TRBV3-2	NA	14	CASTPGGSHNEQFF	TGTGCCAGCACCCCCGGAGGTTCCCACAATGAGCAGTTCTTC
NA	TRBJ2-1	TRBV5-1	NA	17	CASSETPTRSSYNEQFF	TGCGCCAGCAGCGAGACTCCCACCCGGAGCTCCTACAATGAGCAGTTCTTC
NA	TRBJ2-2	TRBV3-1/TRBV3-2	NA	14	CASSQDFLPGELFF	TGTGCCAGCAGCCAAGACTTCCTCCCCGGGGAGCTGTTTTTT
TRBD1	TRBJ1-4	TRBV18	NA	12	CASSPDREGLFF	TGTGCCAGCTCACCGGACAGGGAAGGGCTGTTTTTT
TRBD1	TRBJ1-6	TRBV7-6	NA	16	CASSSTQGQTNSPLHF	TGTGCCAGCAGCTCAACCCAGGGACAGACCAATTCACCCCTCCACTTT
TRBD2	TRBJ2-7	TRBV9	NA	15	CASSPRWTSSSEQYF	TGTGCCAGCAGCCCCAGGTGGACTAGTTCATCCGAGCAGTACTTC
NA	TRBJ2-5	TRBV3-1/TRBV3-2	NA	14	CASSQVSGAETQYF	TGTGCCAGCAGCCAAGTATCAGGGGCAGAGACCCAGTACTTC
TRBD2	TRBJ2-1	TRBV5-6	once	17	CASSLTSGRDTYNEQFF	TGTGCCAGCAGTTTGACTAGCGGGAGGGATACCTACAATGAGCAGTTCTTC
NA	TRBJ2-7	TRBV28	NA	12	CASSLSSYEQYF	TGTGCCAGCAGTTTATCCAGCTACGAGCAGTACTTC
NA	TRBJ2-7	TRBV3-1/TRBV3-2	NA	12	CASSSDSYEQYF	TGTGCCAGCAGCTCGGACAGTTACGAGCAGTACTTC
TRBD1	TRBJ2-7	TRBV7-9	once	13	CAHPRGQGCEQYF	TGTGCCCACCCCCGGGGACAGGGCTGCGAGCAGTACTTC
NA	TRBJ1-2	TRBV15	NA	17	CATSREESGTDNYGYTF	TGTGCCACCAGCAGAGAGGAATCGGGAACAGATAACTATGGCTACACCTTC
NA	TRBJ2-1	TRBV11-3	once	14	CASSSQGNYNEQFF	TGTGCCAGCAGCTCCCAGGGGAACTACAATGAGCAGTTCTTC
TRBD1	TRBJ2-7	TRBV7-9	NA	14	CASSFRTGKNEQYF	TGTGCCAGCAGCTTTAGGACAGGGAAGAACGAGCAGTACTTC
NA	TRBJ2-7	TRBV30	NA	13	CACREQGRNEQYF	TGTGCCTGTCGAGAACAGGGGAGGAACGAGCAGTACTTC
TRBD2	TRBJ2-1	TRBV4-1	NA	16	CASSQPTGGGGNEQFF	TGCGCCAGCAGCCAACCTACTGGCGGGGGGGGGAATGAGCAGTTCTTC
NA	TRBJ1-2	TRBV5-1	NA	13	CASSLEGEGGYTF	TGCGCCAGCAGCTTGGAGGGGGAGGGTGGCTACACCTTC
TRBD2	TRBJ2-3	TRBV6-5	NA	13	CASRTSPAGAQYF	TGTGCCAGCAGGACTAGCCCGGCAGGAGCGCAGTATTTT